This T cell receptor beta chain appears in the sequencing data of a study of tissue T cells after allogeneic stem cell transplantation (dated by TCRdb to between 2022 and 2023). About the study as a whole: When multiple samples of a tissue were available, H&E sections were reviewed by a pathologist, and samples with histologically apparent lymphocytes were prioritized for sequencing. The study profiled TCR beta repertoires across many tissues from research autopsies of patients with and without GVHD, plus mouse models of GVHD. On the human side, the study was prospective and observational, with no blinding or randomization.

Beyond this particular receptor, the publication reports: Few T cell clones were found to be shared across patients, but shared repertoire signatures across patients were revealed in a tissue-specific fashion by motif-based clustering. Sampling depth was acknowledged as a limitation, and the patient cohort was both small and clinically heterogeneous. In both patients and mice, T cells from blood and spleen picked up only a limited part of the TCR repertoire that was detected in tissues. Within patients, how anatomically similar the tissues were was a key factor in shaping TCR repertoire composition, regardless of disease or transplant status. No blood samples were available from the non-GVHD comparator patients. The study did not determine which tissue TCRs were alloreactive or antigen-specific, and some clones might have been persisting host cells.

This clone was found a few times. No cognate antigen has been identified for it. No base qualities exist here, and no much larger clone lies one base off it. Library preparation employed the immunoSEQ multiplex PCR assay. Adaptive Biotechnologies performed TCRbeta CDR3 sequencing at survey depth and reported CDR3 sequences, V/J genes, productive frequency, and template counts. TCR beta CDR3 regions were amplified from genomic DNA rather than RNA. The original methods were these. Jensen-Shannon divergence served to quantify pairwise repertoire overlap between tissues, with 0 meaning identical and 1 meaning complete divergence. Tissues were clustered by single-linkage agglomerative hierarchical clustering of pairwise JSD values, and the clustering results were displayed as dendrograms. GLIPH2 was applied to all patient samples using simulation_depth 1000, kmer_min_depth 3, and cdr3_length_cutoff 8, and only groups with more than two unique CDR3s were retained. A standardized tissue-overlap score was generated by extrapolating Jaccard GLIPH-group overlap across patients to a standard repertoire size of 1000 clones. To look at how diversity was associated with clinical or experimental variables, linear mixed-effect models were used, with tissue treated as a fixed effect and individual treated as a random effect. Held by TCRdb, this immuneACCESS table contains in-frame sequences only and omits some clones. Under half of the omission traces to an unresolved V gene where checked; the cause of the rest is unknown. V and J calls plus clone size are reproduced from that table; the DNA served to infer D and trimming. This sample gives 20,000 to 25,000 clones in total; roughly 70% of them show up just once. In total, the top ten clones hold over 6% of the sample.

V is cut by 5 bases and J by 5 bases, and the space between the germline ends is 17 bases. Including cysteine and phenylalanine, the CDR3 has 15 amino acids. Solely the CDR3 DNA is kept, with 45 bases framed from the first base. In the germline V gene, CDR1 corresponds to SGHTA and CDR2 to FQGTGA. This specimen's time point label, per the study, means: human tissue collected at research (rapid) autopsy. Three non-HCT comparator patients with other cancers, who had at least five GI tract samples and no known GI disease at death, were retrospectively selected. After a median post-mortem interval of about 9.1 hours, autopsy tissues were collected, including GI sites from esophagus to rectum, liver, skin, and lymphoid organs such as spleen. Autopsy specimens were bisected, with one portion flash-frozen in liquid nitrogen and the remainder formalin-fixed, and GI outer muscle layers were removed. To extract genomic DNA from frozen tissues, either the Mag-Bind Blood & Tissue DNA HDQ 96 Kit on a Chemagic 360 or the DNeasy Blood & Tissue Kit was used. Because of concern about red blood cell contamination, the extracted DNA went through further purification with the Genomic DNA Clean & Concentrator-25 kit.

The sequencing used tissue from the ileum, collected at autopsy. The rearrangement joined TRBV7-3 to TRBJ2-3; tentative D gene TRBD1, with 5 bases matching. The TCR comes from a female donor over 55 with lung cancer. For the CDR3, the sequence is CASSLTATRKDTQYF. The DNA sequence follows: TGTGCCAGCAGCCTGACAGCGACTCGTAAAGATACGCAGTATTTT.